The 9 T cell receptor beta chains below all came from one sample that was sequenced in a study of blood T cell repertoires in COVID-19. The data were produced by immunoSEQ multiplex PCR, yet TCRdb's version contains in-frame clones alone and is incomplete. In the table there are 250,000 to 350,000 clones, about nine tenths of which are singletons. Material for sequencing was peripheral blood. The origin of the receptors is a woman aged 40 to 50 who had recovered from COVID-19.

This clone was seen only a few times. The CDR3 nucleotides read TGTGCCAGCAGTTACTCGGGAGGCGTGGCCGGGGAGCTGTTTTTT. This gives the protein CASSYSGGVAGELFF. This chain joins TRBV6-5 and TRBJ2-2; TRBD2 is a possible D gene (6 bases). This CDR3 has 15 amino acids. From germline, CDR1 is MNHEY and CDR2 SVGAGI. V lost 0 bases and J lost 6, with 11 bases in between.

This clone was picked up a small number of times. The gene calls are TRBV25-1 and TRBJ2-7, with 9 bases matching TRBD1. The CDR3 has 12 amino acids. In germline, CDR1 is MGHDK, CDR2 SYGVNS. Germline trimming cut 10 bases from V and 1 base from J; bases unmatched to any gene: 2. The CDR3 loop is CATGTGSYEQYF. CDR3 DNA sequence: TGTGCCACTGGGACAGGGTCCTACGAGCAGTACTTC.

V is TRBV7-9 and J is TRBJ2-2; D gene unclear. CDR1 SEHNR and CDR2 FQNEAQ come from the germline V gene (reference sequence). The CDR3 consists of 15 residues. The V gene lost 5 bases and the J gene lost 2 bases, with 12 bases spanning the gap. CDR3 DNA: TGTGCCAGCAGCCGTTCCGGGTCTAACACCGGGGAGCTGTTTTTT. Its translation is CASSRSGSNTGELFF.

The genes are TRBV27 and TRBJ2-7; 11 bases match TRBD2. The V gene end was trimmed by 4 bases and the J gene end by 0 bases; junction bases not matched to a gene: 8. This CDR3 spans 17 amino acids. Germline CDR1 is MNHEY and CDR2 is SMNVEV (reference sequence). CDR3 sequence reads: CASSSMGLADISYEQYF. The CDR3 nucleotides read TGTGCCAGCAGTTCGATGGGACTAGCGGATATCTCCTACGAGCAGTACTTC.

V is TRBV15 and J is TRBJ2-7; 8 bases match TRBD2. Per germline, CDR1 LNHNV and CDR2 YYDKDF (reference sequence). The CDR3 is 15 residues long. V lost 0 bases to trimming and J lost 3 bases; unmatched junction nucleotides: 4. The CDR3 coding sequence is TGTGCCACCAGCAGAGATGGAACTAGCGGCTACGAGCAGTACTTC. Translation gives CATSRDGTSGYEQYF.

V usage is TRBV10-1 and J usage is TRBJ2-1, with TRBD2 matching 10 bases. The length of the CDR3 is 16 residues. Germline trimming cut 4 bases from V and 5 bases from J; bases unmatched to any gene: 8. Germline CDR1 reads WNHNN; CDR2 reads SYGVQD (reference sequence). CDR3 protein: CASSGPAGGPDNEQFF. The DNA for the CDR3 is TGCGCCAGCAGTGGGCCAGCGGGAGGGCCAGACAATGAGCAGTTCTTC.

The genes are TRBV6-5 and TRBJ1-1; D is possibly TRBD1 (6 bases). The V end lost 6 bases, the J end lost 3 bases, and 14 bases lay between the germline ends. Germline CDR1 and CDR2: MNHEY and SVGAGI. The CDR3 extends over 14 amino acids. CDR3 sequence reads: CASSPSGAYTEAFF. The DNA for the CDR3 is TGTGCCAGCAGCCCCTCAGGGGCGTACACTGAAGCTTTCTTT.

As DNA, the CDR3 is TGTGCCAGCAGTTTACGTCCTAGAACAGAAGCTTTCTTT. Its translation: CASSLRPRTEAFF. This chain uses TRBV27 with TRBJ1-1; D not certain. Trimming took off 2 bases at V and 8 bases at J, with 12 bases between the two ends. CDR3 length: 13 residues. Germline V gene sequence: CDR1 MNHEY, CDR2 SMNVEV (reference sequence).

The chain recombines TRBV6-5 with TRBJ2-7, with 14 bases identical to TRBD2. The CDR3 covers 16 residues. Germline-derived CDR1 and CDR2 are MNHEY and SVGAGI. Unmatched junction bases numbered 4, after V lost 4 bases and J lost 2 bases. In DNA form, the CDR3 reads TGTGCCAGCAGTTTCGGGACTAGCGGGAGTACCTACGAGCAGTACTTC. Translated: CASSFGTSGSTYEQYF.